The sequence of this T cell receptor beta chain was determined in a study of T cell responses to AZD1222 COVID-19 vaccine. Findings of the study overall: No day 14 peak samples; only post-peak repertoires were characterized. Donors were largely white British and mainly female; clonal diversity was possibly underestimated. Just 5 to 7 people given AZD1222 tested seropositive at baseline. Receipt of two AZD1222 doses was followed by a rise in Spike-specific TCR breadth and depth.

About this clone itself: What it recognizes is unknown.

Some clones are missing from TCRdb's copy, which holds only in-frame ones; the method was immunoSEQ multiplex PCR. The table lists about 170,000 clones, 85% to 95% of them singletons. Sequencing used peripheral blood, obtained on day 0 of AZD1222 vaccination. This sequence was found in an adult in good health.

The CDR3 nucleotides read TGTGCCAGCAGACTAACAGGGGCCCTAACCTATGGCTACACCTTC. Its translation is CASRLTGALTYGYTF. The chain employs TRBV2 and TRBJ1-2; 7 bases line up with TRBD1. Germline CDR1 SNHLY, CDR2 FYNNEI. V lost 6 bases to trimming and J lost 4 bases; unmatched junction nucleotides: 11. This CDR3 is 15 amino acids long. Filled out from reference TRBV2 and TRBJ1-2, the complete variable domain reads EPEVTQTPSHQVTQMGQEVILRCVPISNHLYFYWYRQILGQKVEFLVSFYNNEISEKSEIFDDQFSVERPDGSNFTLKIRSTKLEDSAMYFCASRLTGALTYGYTFGSGTRLTVV.